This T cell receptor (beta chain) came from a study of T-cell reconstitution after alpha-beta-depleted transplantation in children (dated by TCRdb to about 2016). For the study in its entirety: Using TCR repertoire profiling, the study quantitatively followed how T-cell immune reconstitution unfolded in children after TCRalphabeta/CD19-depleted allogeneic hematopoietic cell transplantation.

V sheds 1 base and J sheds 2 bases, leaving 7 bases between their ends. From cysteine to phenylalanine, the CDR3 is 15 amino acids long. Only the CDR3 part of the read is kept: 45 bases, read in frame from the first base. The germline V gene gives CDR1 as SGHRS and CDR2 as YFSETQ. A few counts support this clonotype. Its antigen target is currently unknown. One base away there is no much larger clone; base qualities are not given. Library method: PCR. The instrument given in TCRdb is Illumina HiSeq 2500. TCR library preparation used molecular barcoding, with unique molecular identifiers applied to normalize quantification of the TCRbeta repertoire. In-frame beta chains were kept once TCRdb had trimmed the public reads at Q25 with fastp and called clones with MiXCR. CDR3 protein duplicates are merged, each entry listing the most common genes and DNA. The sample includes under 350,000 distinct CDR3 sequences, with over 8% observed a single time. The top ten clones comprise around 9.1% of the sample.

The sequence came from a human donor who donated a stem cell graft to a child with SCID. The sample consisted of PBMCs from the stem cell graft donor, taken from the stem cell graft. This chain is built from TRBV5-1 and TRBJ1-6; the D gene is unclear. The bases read TGCGCCAGCAGCTTGAGGGAAACCTATAATTCACCCCTCCACTTT. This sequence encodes CASSLRETYNSPLHF.